Shown below are 13 T cell receptor beta chains from a single sample sequenced in a study of low-dose radiotherapy and immunotherapy resistance in tumors. Alpha- and beta-chain coverage of first-strand cDNA came from TRAV- and TRBV-specific primers. With a constant-region primer and a V-primer adapter, TCRs were subjected to roughly 18 PCR cycles of amplification. TCRdb fed the reads into MiXCR, producing one record per CDR3 protein. The sample consists of some 11,000 distinct CDR3 sequences, 65% of them appearing once. These receptors all come from a human donor with advanced metastatic prostate, ovarian, gallbladder or colorectal cancer (not recorded which). This table probably holds off-target reads from a library built for another chain.

This chain uses TRBV14 with TRBJ2-1; D ambiguous. The CDR3 has 13 amino acids. V was shortened by 1 base and J by 9 bases, with 10 bases between the two germline ends. Germline CDR1 and CDR2: SGHDN and FVKESK. CDR3 nucleotides: TGTGCCAGCAGCCAAGGCCGGGTTAGTGAGCAGTTCTTC. Its translation is CASSQGRVSEQFF.

The sample holds one count of this clonotype. This chain uses TRBV12-3 or TRBV12-4 with TRBJ2-1; 8 bases agree with TRBD2. The V gene end was trimmed by 7 bases and the J gene end by 5 bases; junction bases not matched to a gene: 13. The CDR3 is made up of 16 amino acids. CDR3 residues: CASILRGVAGHNEQFF. CDR3 DNA: TGTGCCAGCATCCTCCGGGGGGTAGCGGGACACAATGAGCAGTTCTTC.

This chain joins TRBV29-1 and TRBJ1-5; TRBD1 matches 8 bases. This CDR3 is built from 13 residues. Germline CDR1 and CDR2: SQVTM and ANQGSEA. With V trimmed by 6 bases and J by 6 bases, 7 bases remained unmatched. This chain's CDR3 is CSVLQGESQPQHF. The CDR3 bases are TGCAGCGTGTTACAGGGGGAAAGTCAGCCCCAGCATTTT. The variable domain in full, with the rest retrieved from reference TRBV29-1 and TRBJ1-5, is SAVISQKPSRDICQRGTSLTIQCQVDSQVTMMFWYRQQPGQSLTLIATANQGSEATYESGFVIDKFPISRPNLTFSTLTVSNMSPEDSSIYLCSVLQGESQPQHFGDGTRLSIL.

The chain combines TRBV5-6 with TRBJ1-1; tentatively, D is TRBD1 (6 bases). In germline, CDR1 is SGHDT, CDR2 YYEEEE. CDR3 length: 14 amino acids. V lost 1 base and J 4 bases, leaving 11 bases between the germline ends. In DNA, the CDR3 is TGTGCCAGCAGCTTGATAGGGGGTGTCACTGAAGCTTTCTTT. It codes for CASSLIGGVTEAFF.

This clonotype has only one observation. V is TRBV30 and J is TRBJ2-7; D unresolved. This CDR3 region has 15 residues. The germline gives CDR1 GTSNPN, CDR2 SVGIG (reference sequence). The V end was cut by 0 bases, the J end by 2 bases, with 14 bases between. CDR3 sequence reads: CAWSVDRNSAYEQYF. The CDR3 coding sequence is TGTGCCTGGAGTGTAGACCGGAATTCGGCCTACGAGCAGTACTTC. Combining the CDR3 with reference TRBV30 and TRBJ2-7 gives the whole variable domain SQTIHQWPATLVQPVGSPLSLECTVEGTSNPNLYWYRQAAGRGLQLLFYSVGIGQISSEVPQNLSASRPQDRQFILSSKKLLLSDSGFYLCAWSVDRNSAYEQYFGPGTRLTVT.

The chain combines TRBV4-1 with TRBJ2-6; 10 bases map to TRBD2. The CDR3 runs 18 residues. CDR1 and CDR2 (germline): MGHRA, YSYEKL. The ends lost 2 bases at V and 0 bases at J; junction bases unmatched: 4. The CDR3 here is CASSQRLAGASGANVLTF. The CDR3 nucleotides are TGCGCCAGCAGCCAAAGACTAGCGGGCGCCTCTGGGGCCAACGTCCTGACTTTC.

The CDR3 DNA sequence: TGTGCCACCAGTGATAGCCGCCGCGGGGTGTTGGAGACCCAGTACTTC. Translating gives CATSDSRRGVLETQYF. This rearrangement joins TRBV24-1 to TRBJ2-5, with D possibly TRBD2 on 6 matching bases. Germline V gene sequence: CDR1 KGHDR, CDR2 SFDVKD. Trimming shortened V by 3 bases and J by 5 bases, and 18 bases separated the two germline ends. This CDR3 has 16 residues.

This chain uses TRBV27 with TRBJ1-6; 8 bases are shared with TRBD1. The CDR3 has 17 amino acids. Germline V lookup: CDR1 MNHEY, CDR2 SMNVEV (reference sequence). V dropped 3 bases and J dropped 0; count of bases not matched to a gene: 4. CDR3 sequence reads: CASSFGGQDSYNSPLHF. DNA of the CDR3: TGTGCCAGCAGTTTCGGGGGACAGGACTCCTATAATTCACCCCTCCACTTT.

This clonotype was seen a few times. V usage is TRBV5-6 and J usage is TRBJ2-1; the D call may be TRBD1 or TRBD2 (5 bases each). The ends were cut back, 2 bases at V and 4 bases at J, with 13 bases in the middle. CDR1 and CDR2 (germline): SGHDT, YYEEEE. This CDR3 has 15 amino acids. The CDR3 sequence is CASSFAGREYNEQFF. CDR3 nucleotide sequence: TGTGCCAGCAGCTTCGCAGGGAGAGAATACAATGAGCAGTTCTTC.

The genes are TRBV9 and TRBJ2-1, with TRBD2 matching over 10 bases. V dropped 0 bases and J dropped 8; count of bases not matched to a gene: 14. Per germline, CDR1 SGDLS and CDR2 YYNGEE. The CDR3 runs 18 residues. The CDR3 protein is CASSVASFGTSVGHEQFF. The DNA of the CDR3 is TGTGCCAGCAGCGTAGCCAGCTTCGGGACTAGCGTAGGACATGAGCAGTTCTTC.

The chain employs TRBV19 and TRBJ2-2, with D maybe TRBD2 (6 bases). The germline V and J ends were trimmed by 10 bases and 6 bases, with 18 bases remaining between them. The CDR3 is 14 residues long. The germline V gene has CDR1 LNHDA and CDR2 SQIVND (reference sequence). CDR3 in DNA: TGTGCCACAAGCGAACTAGCCCTCTCCGGGGAGCTGTTTTTT. Translated: CATSELALSGELFF.

V gene TRBV24-1 combines with J gene TRBJ2-4, with unresolved D. V was cut by 10 bases and J by 3 bases, with 12 bases left in between. There are 13 residues in the CDR3. Germline V lookup: CDR1 KGHDR, CDR2 SFDVKD. CDR3 nucleotide sequence: TGTGCCACGCTGGACGTCCTCAAAAACATTCAGTACTTC. As protein: CATLDVLKNIQYF.

This chain links TRBV7-9 with TRBJ2-1, with D perhaps being TRBD1 or TRBD2 (5 bases each). Trimming cost V 4 bases and J 8 bases, with 18 bases left between them. CDR3 size: 15 residues. Per the germline V gene, CDR1 is SEHNR and CDR2 is FQNEAQ (reference sequence). CDR3 nucleotides: TGTGCCAGCAGCTCCTTCCTGGGGGTCCTCGATGAGCAGTTCTTC. Its translation: CASSSFLGVLDEQFF.